The 4 T cell receptor beta chains reported below all come from one sample, sequenced in a study of T cells in Graves' hyperthyroidism and ophthalmopathy. The TCR beta CDR3 regions underwent amplification using RNA transcripts as the source. The primer set for the first-round RT-PCR of the TCR CDR3 was HTBI. Via MiXCR, TCRdb re-called the multiplex PCR reads, giving one row per CDR3 protein. The sample gives around 690,000 distinct CDR3 sequences, 15% to 20% of which show up once; roughly 15% is in the top ten. Material: blood. Source of these receptors: a man aged 45-60 years with Graves' hyperthyroidism.

This clonotype was counted at least ten times. V gene TRBV11-2 combines with J gene TRBJ1-4; 8 bases are shared with TRBD1. V shed 8 bases, J shed 6 bases, and the junction held 14 bases outside the gene matches. Per the germline V gene, CDR1 is SGHAT and CDR2 is FQNNGV. This CDR3 spans 16 amino acids. CDR3 nucleotides: TGTGCCAGCCGCCCCAGACAGGGGTTGTACGATGAAAAACTGTTTTTT. Translating it yields CASRPRQGLYDEKLFF. Full variable domain (outside the CDR3, taken from reference TRBV11-2 and TRBJ1-4): EAGVAQSPRYKIIEKRQSVAFWCNPISGHATLYWYQQILGQGPKLLIQFQNNGVVDDSQLPKDRFSAERLKGVDSTLKIQPAKLEDSAVYLCASRPRQGLYDEKLFFGSGTQLSVL.

V usage is TRBV6-5 and J usage is TRBJ1-5; D gene unclear. Germline V CDR1 and CDR2: MNHEY, SVGAGI. V lost 6 bases and J lost 5, with 20 bases in between. The CDR3 consists of 16 residues. CDR3 DNA: TGTGCCAGCAGCCGTTTTTCGGATCGTGCCTATCAGCCCCAGCATTTT. Residues: CASSRFSDRAYQPQHF.

This clonotype occurred many times. The rearrangement links TRBV30 to TRBJ1-3, with D possibly TRBD1 on 6 matching bases. In germline, CDR1 is GTSNPN, CDR2 SVGIG (reference sequence). Trimming removed 0 bases at V and 0 bases at J, with 12 bases between. This CDR3 region has 16 residues. Written as DNA, the CDR3 is TGTGCCTGGAGTGTTTCGGACAGTCACTCTGGAAACACCATATATTTT. Translated: CAWSVSDSHSGNTIYF.

This clonotype came up many times. The chain carries TRBV2 and TRBJ2-3; no clear D gene. V gave up 5 bases and J gave up 4 bases, with 10 bases separating them. Germline V gene lookup returns CDR1 SNHLY and CDR2 FYNNEI. The CDR3 consists of 13 residues. The CDR3 reads CASSPGSADTQYF. The CDR3 DNA follows: TGTGCCAGCAGTCCAGGTAGTGCAGATACGCAGTATTTT.